These T cell receptor beta chains were read from a single sample in a study of cytomegalovirus exposure and HLA in healthy donors. Sequenced by immunoSEQ multiplex PCR; TCRdb stores in-frame clones only, minus some. Of approximately 140,000 clones in the sample, roughly 77% are singletons; the top ten hold 3.3%. The sample taken for sequencing was PBMCs. Source of these receptors: a man in his forties in good health and CMV-seronegative. CDR3s leave out the opening cysteine and the closing phenylalanine or tryptophan.

cdr3_aa: ASSPPSGTGAAPLH
v_call: TRBV18

cdr3_aa: ASSLAALFGEYEQY
v_call: TRBV5-1

cdr3_aa: ASSLNEPYEQY
v_call: TRBV5-1

cdr3_aa: AISKQVLSYEQY
v_call: TRBV10-3

cdr3_aa: AWGPGTGKPTNEKLF
v_call: TRBV30

cdr3_aa: ASSEAGASGYT
v_call: TRBV6-1

cdr3_aa: ASSVEGGTYNEQF
v_call: TRBV9

cdr3_aa: AISESRFLRGPSSYEQY
v_call: TRBV10-3

cdr3_aa: ASSPLRGQPQH
v_call: TRBV2

cdr3_aa: ASSFGTRAVENSPLH
v_call: TRBV9

cdr3_aa: ASSWWETSTYEQY
v_call: TRBV5-1

cdr3_aa: ASSLQGASNQPQH
v_call: TRBV9

cdr3_aa: ASSDGRHGYGYT
v_call: TRBV27

cdr3_aa: AWSVDSSYNSPLH
v_call: TRBV30

cdr3_aa: ASTTGQGLQETQY
v_call: TRBV19

cdr3_aa: SARDAETQY
v_call: TRBV20-1

cdr3_aa: ASSRDGSQPQH
v_call: TRBV2

cdr3_aa: ASSVASPGSGRETQY
v_call: TRBV9

cdr3_aa: ASSLMAASSETQY
v_call: TRBV7-2

cdr3_aa: ASSMAPDYIQY
v_call: TRBV19

cdr3_aa: ASSSPSAGGTEAF
v_call: TRBV11-2

cdr3_aa: AWSAKETQY
v_call: TRBV30

cdr3_aa: ASSLTVNTEAF
v_call: TRBV5-1

cdr3_aa: ASSSTGIQY
v_call: TRBV7-9

cdr3_aa: ASSLSRQEKLF
v_call: TRBV11-2

cdr3_aa: ASRRNRTGGEETQY
v_call: TRBV12-2

cdr3_aa: ASSLGGGYETQY
v_call: TRBV5-4

cdr3_aa: ASSLVAANEQY
v_call: TRBV5-6

cdr3_aa: ASRQGMNTEAF
v_call: TRBV19

cdr3_aa: ATHLGVTGELF
v_call: TRBV19

cdr3_aa: ASSPNRGGSSYEQY
v_call: TRBV28